This T cell receptor (beta chain) was documented in a study of post-analysis software for immune sequencing data. Comment on this clonotype: The antigen is not known.

Built from TCR beta cDNA, the libraries had unique molecular identifiers in them. Starting from around 1 to 10 million T cells, the study yielded hundreds of thousands of cDNA molecules. TCRdb ran MiXCR on the PCR reads and lists one entry per CDR3 protein. In the table there are fewer than 850,000 distinct CDR3 sequences, 25% to 30% of which are singletons. Broader study findings: F-measure co-clustering was strong for batch-matched samples. Multiple sclerosis patients showed significantly lower normalized Chao1 diversity than controls did.

Sequencing was done on a sample of blood. This clonotype was sampled from a girl between 10 and 17 years old with multiple sclerosis.

Written as DNA, the CDR3 is TGTGCCAGCAGTTCAGACAGGGGTGGTCAGCCCCAGCATTTT. This sequence encodes CASSSDRGGQPQHF. The rearrangement joins TRBV12-3 or TRBV12-4 to TRBJ1-5; 8 bases map to TRBD1. The CDR3 is 14 amino acids. V trimming: 4 bases; J trimming: 6 bases; junction bases outside the gene matches: 5.